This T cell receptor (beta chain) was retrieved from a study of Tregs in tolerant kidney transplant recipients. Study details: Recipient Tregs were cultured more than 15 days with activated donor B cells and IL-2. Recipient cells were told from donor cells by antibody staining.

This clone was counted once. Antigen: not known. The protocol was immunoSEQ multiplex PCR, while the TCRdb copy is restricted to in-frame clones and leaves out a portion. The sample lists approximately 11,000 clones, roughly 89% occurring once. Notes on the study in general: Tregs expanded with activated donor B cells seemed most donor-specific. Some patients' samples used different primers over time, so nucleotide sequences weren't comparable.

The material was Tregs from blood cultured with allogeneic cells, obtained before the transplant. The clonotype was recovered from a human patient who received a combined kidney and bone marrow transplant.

CDR3 sequence (DNA): TGTGCCAGCACTAGGATCGGGACAGGGAAATTCTCTGGAAACACCATATATTTT. This gives the protein CASTRIGTGKFSGNTIYF. The chain couples TRBV13 to TRBJ1-3, with 9 bases identical to TRBD1. Germline CDR1 reads PRHDT; CDR2 reads FYEKMQ (reference sequence). This CDR3 contains 18 residues. The V segment lost 7 bases and the J segment 0 bases; nucleotides outside the gene matches: 13.